The 21 T cell receptor beta chains given below trace back to one sample, sequenced in a study of identical twins. One entry per CDR3 protein, called by TCRdb with MiXCR from the 5' RACE reads. The table records a few hundred thousand distinct CDR3 sequences, more than 6.5% of them present only once. The same sample was also studied in work on yellow fever vaccine responses in identical twins.

Sequencing was carried out using memory (CD45RO+) T cells sorted from blood. The origin of the receptors is a woman aged 18-29 years in good health.

This clonotype was seen more than once but under ten times. This rearrangement joins TRBV6-1 to TRBJ2-5; D is possibly TRBD1 (5 bases). V was trimmed by 2 bases and J by 9 bases, leaving 16 bases between them. CDR1 and CDR2 (germline): MNHNS, SASEGT. This CDR3 is 14 amino acids long. The CDR3, as DNA: TGTGCCAGCAGTGAATGGGGCGGTTCTTCGGCCCAGTACTTC. Its translation: CASSEWGGSSAQYF.

The chain joins TRBV20-1 to TRBJ2-3; maybe TRBD2 (5 bases). Germline CDR1 is DFQATT and CDR2 is SNEGSKA (reference sequence). Trimming stripped 7 bases from V and 0 bases from J, with 20 bases between. This CDR3 contains 16 residues. CDR3 coding DNA: TGCAGTGTTCGACCAGCAAAGCGGACTAGCACAGATACGCAGTATTTT. It encodes CSVRPAKRTSTDTQYF.

The J gene is TRBJ1-2, the V gene TRBV19; D remains unclear. CDR1 is LNHDA, CDR2 SQIVND, per germline (reference sequence). Trimming pared 2 bases from V and 1 base from J, leaving 11 bases between. The CDR3 runs 15 residues. In nucleotides, the CDR3 is TGTGCCAGTAGTATACAGACCAGCATTAACTATGGCTACACCTTC. It yields the protein CASSIQTSINYGYTF.

The rearrangement links TRBV10-1 to TRBJ2-7; D is unresolved. Deletions cut 6 bases from V and 0 bases from J, with 12 bases between. The germline V gene encodes CDR1 WNHNN and CDR2 SYGVQD (reference sequence). This CDR3 is built from 14 residues. CDR3 coding DNA: TGCGCCAGCAGCTCCGGTCCGAGCTCCTACGAGCAGTACTTC. This translates into CASSSGPSSYEQYF.

This clonotype was seen a handful of times. The chain uses TRBV2 and TRBJ1-4; 7 bases fit TRBD1. The CDR3 consists of 11 residues. From germline, CDR1 is SNHLY and CDR2 FYNNEI. V gave up 6 bases and J gave up 14 bases; unmatched junction bases: 6. CDR3 loop: CASRETGILFF. The CDR3 coding sequence is TGTGCCAGCAGGGAGACAGGGATTCTGTTTTTT.

This clonotype was seen repeatedly, ten times or more. The CDR3 sequence is CASSVVPDQNTGELFF. DNA for the CDR3: TGTGCCAGCAGCGTAGTACCGGACCAGAACACCGGGGAGCTGTTTTTT. The rearrangement links TRBV9 to TRBJ2-2, with D unresolved. V lost 0 bases to trimming and J lost 1 base, with 10 bases between them. CDR3 length equals 16 residues. Germline loops: CDR1 SGDLS, CDR2 YYNGEE.

A few counts support this clonotype. The V call is TRBV20-1, the J call TRBJ2-7; 7 bases are a match to TRBD2. The CDR3 contains 13 residues. Germline V lookup: CDR1 DFQATT, CDR2 SNEGSKA (reference sequence). V gave up 3 bases and J gave up 2 bases; unmatched junction bases: 4. Here the CDR3 reads CSASRDYTYEQYF. The CDR3 DNA reads TGCAGTGCTAGTCGGGACTACACCTACGAGCAGTACTTC.

This clonotype showed up just a few times. The chain recombines TRBV19 with TRBJ2-4, with 9 bases fitting TRBD1. The CDR3 extends over 15 amino acids. In germline, CDR1 is LNHDA, CDR2 SQIVND (reference sequence). The V gene end was trimmed by 4 bases and the J gene end by 2 bases; junction bases not matched to a gene: 3. Written as DNA, the CDR3 is TGTGCCAGTAGTAAACAGGGGGCGTCCAAAAACATTCAGTACTTC. Its protein is CASSKQGASKNIQYF.

This clonotype showed up many times. The CDR3 nucleotides are TGTGCCAGCAGTTTAGGGGCCCCCTACGAGCAGTACGTC. It yields the protein CASSLGAPYEQYV. The chain uses TRBV12-3 or TRBV12-4 and TRBJ2-7; no clear D gene. The CDR3 loop spans 13 amino acids. The V and J ends lost 1 base and 2 bases respectively, with 6 bases between them.

The CDR3 sequence: CASSEFSETQYF. CDR3 in DNA: TGTGCCAGCAGTGAATTTTCAGAGACCCAGTACTTC. This chain connects TRBV2 to TRBJ2-5; D is unclear. Germline CDR1 SNHLY, CDR2 FYNNEI. CDR3 length equals 12 residues. With 2 bases removed from V and 4 bases from J, the gap between germline ends came to 5 bases. Variable domain in full (rest from reference TRBV2 and TRBJ2-5): EPEVTQTPSHQVTQMGQEVILRCVPISNHLYFYWYRQILGQKVEFLVSFYNNEISEKSEIFDDQFSVERPDGSNFTLKIRSTKLEDSAMYFCASSEFSETQYFGPGTRLLVL.

This clonotype was observed many times. CDR3 amino acids: CSARDGRRESTDTQYF. Written as DNA, the CDR3 is TGCAGTGCTAGAGACGGAAGGCGGGAGAGCACAGATACGCAGTATTTT. This sequence joins TRBV20-1 and TRBJ2-3, with 7 bases lining up with TRBD2. V shed 0 bases, J shed 0 bases, and the junction held 6 bases outside the gene matches. The germline CDR1 and CDR2 sequences are DFQATT and SNEGSKA (reference sequence). This CDR3 has 16 residues.

The chain is built from TRBV7-9 and TRBJ2-1, with TRBD2 matching over 9 bases. The CDR3 runs 17 residues. Trimming took 1 base from V and 1 from J; bases not matched to a gene: 5. CDR1 and CDR2 (germline): SEHNR, FQNEAQ (reference sequence). The CDR3 DNA follows: TGTGCCAGCAGCTTAGGTCGCGGGGGGGGTTCCTACAATGAGCAGTTCTTC. Its translation: CASSLGRGGGSYNEQFF.

In this sample, this clonotype turned up a few times. V and J are TRBV5-1 and TRBJ2-3; perhaps TRBD2 as D (5 bases). Germline assignment: CDR1 SGHRS and CDR2 YFSETQ. The CDR3 is 15 residues long. V was pared by 0 bases and J by 5 bases, with 13 bases between. CDR3 amino acids: CASSLAAGKIDTQYF. In DNA, the CDR3 is TGCGCCAGCAGCTTGGCCGCCGGGAAAATAGATACGCAGTATTTT.

This clonotype has only a few counts. The chain employs TRBV5-1 and TRBJ2-7, with 11 positions matching TRBD1. The germline CDR1 and CDR2 sequences are SGHRS and YFSETQ. The CDR3 extends over 16 amino acids. Trimming cost V 4 bases and J 0 bases; bases outside gene matches: 6. The CDR3 region is CASSTPGTGGSYEQYF. The DNA for the CDR3 is TGCGCCAGCAGCACGCCCGGGACAGGGGGCTCCTACGAGCAGTACTTC.

The chain combines TRBV11-2 with TRBJ2-3; 11 bases align to TRBD2. The CDR3 totals 15 residues. The germline gives CDR1 SGHAT, CDR2 FQNNGV. V dropped 6 bases and J dropped 4; count of bases not matched to a gene: 6. The chain's CDR3 is CASRSIAGGADTQYF. CDR3 DNA sequence: TGTGCCAGCAGAAGTATAGCGGGAGGGGCAGATACGCAGTATTTT. The whole variable domain, remainder taken from reference TRBV11-2 and TRBJ2-3, is EAGVAQSPRYKIIEKRQSVAFWCNPISGHATLYWYQQILGQGPKLLIQFQNNGVVDDSQLPKDRFSAERLKGVDSTLKIQPAKLEDSAVYLCASRSIAGGADTQYFGPGTRLTVL.

The sample holds many counts of this clonotype. The V call is TRBV12-3 or TRBV12-4, the J call TRBJ2-1; a weak D match, TRBD1 (7 bases). The germline V and J ends were trimmed by 4 bases and 5 bases, with 21 bases remaining between them. The CDR3 spans 17 residues. The CDR3 is CASSYRGSGKRHNEQFF. The CDR3 nucleotides read TGTGCCAGCAGTTACAGGGGTAGCGGAAAAAGGCACAATGAGCAGTTCTTC.

This chain connects TRBV28 to TRBJ2-7; D ambiguous. Looked up from germline, CDR1 is MDHEN and CDR2 is SYDVKM. This CDR3 is 14 amino acids long. Deletions cut 2 bases from V and 0 bases from J, with 8 bases between. The CDR3 loop reads CASSLASSSYEQYF. The DNA for the CDR3 is TGTGCCAGCAGTTTAGCGTCCTCCTCCTACGAGCAGTACTTC.

This clonotype occurred many times. The V and J genes are TRBV2 and TRBJ2-2; 8 bases agree with TRBD2. Unmatched junction bases numbered 8, after V lost 4 bases and J lost 7 bases. The CDR3 length is 15 residues. In germline, CDR1 is SNHLY, CDR2 FYNNEI. The DNA of the CDR3 is TGTGCCAGCAGTGGTACTAGCGGAGCTTACGGGGAGCTGTTTTTT. Residues: CASSGTSGAYGELFF.

V usage is TRBV15 and J usage is TRBJ2-5; D is possibly TRBD1 (6 bases). This CDR3 is built from 14 residues. CDR1 is LNHNV and CDR2 is YYDKDF in the germline V gene (reference sequence). With 4 bases removed from V and 5 bases from J, the gap between germline ends came to 14 bases. CDR3 loop: CATSTRGILETQYF. The DNA of the CDR3 is TGTGCCACCAGCACGAGGGGGATTTTGGAGACCCAGTACTTC.

The chain uses TRBV18 and TRBJ1-5; TRBD1 is a possible D gene (5 bases). This CDR3 has 14 amino acids. Germline CDR1 reads KGHSH; CDR2 reads LQKENI. V was pared by 3 bases and J by 3 bases, with 9 bases between. The CDR3 is CASSPGRSNQPQHF. The CDR3 bases are TGTGCCAGCTCACCGGGACGGTCCAATCAGCCCCAGCATTTT. The full variable domain, rest sourced from reference TRBV18 and TRBJ1-5, is NAGVMQNPRHLVRRRGQEARLRCSPMKGHSHVYWYRQLPEEGLKFMVYLQKENIIDESGMPKERFSAEFPKEGPSILRIQQVVRGDSAAYFCASSPGRSNQPQHFGDGTRLSIL.

The rearrangement uses TRBV20-1 and TRBJ2-7; the match to TRBD1 covers 9 bases. Germline assignment: CDR1 DFQATT and CDR2 SNEGSKA (reference sequence). The CDR3 runs 14 residues. The trim removed 5 bases at V and 5 bases at J, leaving 10 bases unmatched. The CDR3 loop reads CSAASDRGRDEQYF. The CDR3, as DNA: TGCAGTGCTGCCTCGGACAGGGGTCGGGACGAGCAGTACTTC.